These T cell receptor beta chains were read from a single sample in a study of cytomegalovirus exposure and HLA in healthy donors. TCRdb's copy holds only in-frame clones and misses some; the assay was immunoSEQ multiplex PCR. The data contain under 200,000 clones, roughly 80% of them seen just once; the ten biggest clones take up 7% to 9.5%. Sequenced: PBMCs. These receptors originate from a male donor in good health and CMV-seropositive. Each CDR3 is given with its conserved first and last residue. Part of the rows lack a size; the others show once, few, many or a class for expanded clones.

clone_size: NA
v_call: TRBV30
cdr3_aa: CAWKSGQGNEKLFF

clone_size: NA
v_call: TRBV30
cdr3_aa: CAWSVGLSAGQGETQYF

clone_size: once
v_call: TRBV14
cdr3_aa: CASSQGPGHNYEQYF

clone_size: once
v_call: TRBV13
cdr3_aa: CASSWSGRDTDTQYF

clone_size: NA
v_call: TRBV29-1
cdr3_aa: CSVGRLAGNYEQYF

clone_size: NA
v_call: TRBV5-1
cdr3_aa: CASSPVGGANQETQYF

clone_size: NA
v_call: TRBV7-9
cdr3_aa: CASSFSGRSYEQYF

clone_size: few
v_call: TRBV27
cdr3_aa: CASSPLGAFHGYTF

clone_size: NA
v_call: TRBV6-6
cdr3_aa: CASSSDSTGANVLTF

clone_size: NA
v_call: TRBV13
cdr3_aa: CASSIPLGLALPIEQFF

clone_size: NA
v_call: TRBV12-5
cdr3_aa: CASGLGREEAFF

clone_size: NA
v_call: TRBV27
cdr3_aa: CASSFLTGGIYDGETQYF

clone_size: NA
v_call: TRBV6-5
cdr3_aa: CASQGANQPQHF

clone_size: NA
v_call: TRBV19
cdr3_aa: CASRRDRESEAFF

clone_size: NA
v_call: TRBV18
cdr3_aa: CASSAQGYTDTQYF

clone_size: NA
v_call: TRBV27
cdr3_aa: CATSRTGTGDGYTF

clone_size: NA
v_call: TRBV4-3
cdr3_aa: CASSPGMVTDTQYF

clone_size: NA
v_call: TRBV2
cdr3_aa: CASRNGLAGGNEQFF

clone_size: NA
v_call: TRBV10-2
cdr3_aa: CASSPGLAGGRKTQYF